Shown below are 21 T cell receptor beta chains from a single sample sequenced in a study of cytomegalovirus exposure and HLA in healthy donors (dated by TCRdb to the late 2010s). Receptors were amplified or captured by the immunoSEQ multiplex PCR assay. For the multiplex PCR, a mixture combining 60 forward primers for TCR Vbeta segments and 13 reverse primers for TCR Jbeta segments was used. Sourced from immuneACCESS, this table was stored by TCRdb with only in-frame sequences that have V and J called. A share of the clones is absent; for the studies checked, an unresolved V gene accounts for under half, and the remainder has no known explanation. The sample table records around 180,000 clones; roughly 80% of these occur just once. Together, the top ten hold less than 9% of the sample. Sequences were obtained from PBMCs. The origin of the receptors is a man aged 25 to 40 in good health and CMV-seropositive.

The chain joins TRBV28 to TRBJ2-1; TRBD2 agrees at 9 bases. The CDR3 is 16 amino acids. Germline V gives CDR1 MDHEN, CDR2 SYDVKM. Trimming cost V 5 bases and J 7 bases; bases outside gene matches: 12. This CDR3 reads CASSPPGAGGPNEQFF. CDR3 DNA: TGTGCCAGCAGTCCCCCAGGGGCGGGAGGGCCGAATGAGCAGTTCTTC.

The V gene is TRBV4-2, the J gene TRBJ1-6; D may be TRBD1 (6 bases). V lost 0 bases, J lost 7 bases, and 16 bases lay in between. Germline V lookup: CDR1 LGHNA, CDR2 YNFKEQ. The CDR3 is 17 residues long. DNA for the CDR3: TGTGCCAGCAGCCAAGAAGGGGGAAGGGGTGGAAATTCACCCCTCCACTTT. It codes for CASSQEGGRGGNSPLHF.

This clone was seen a few times. The V call is TRBV30, the J call TRBJ1-4, with 9 bases identical to TRBD1. V lost 3 bases, J lost 8 bases, and 13 bases stayed unmatched. CDR1 and CDR2 (germline): GTSNPN, SVGIG (reference sequence). The CDR3 has 16 amino acids. CDR3 in amino acids: CAWSPETGQGREKLFF. The CDR3 DNA reads as TGTGCCTGGAGCCCCGAGACTGGACAGGGGAGGGAAAAACTGTTTTTT.

This sequence joins TRBV27 and TRBJ1-2; 7 bases agree with TRBD1. CDR3 size: 14 residues. Germline V gene lookup returns CDR1 MNHEY and CDR2 SMNVEV (reference sequence). V dropped 6 bases and J dropped 2; count of bases not matched to a gene: 6. CDR3 loop: CASRMGQPNYGYTF. CDR3 DNA: TGTGCCAGCAGAATGGGACAGCCGAACTATGGCTACACCTTC.

For this clone: Other DNA sequences in the sample encode the same CDR3. The V gene is TRBV9, the J gene TRBJ2-3, with 7 nucleotides matching TRBD2. The CDR3 has 15 amino acids. J gave up 0 bases and V 0 bases, and 1 base lay outside the gene matches. The germline V gene encodes CDR1 SGDLS and CDR2 YYNGEE. For the CDR3, the DNA is TGTGCCAGCAGCGTAGTTAGCGGGAGCACAGATACGCAGTATTTT. It is translated as CASSVVSGSTDTQYF.

This clone was seen once. Other DNA sequences within the sample encode an identical CDR3. This chain connects TRBV19 to TRBJ1-2, with 10 bases fitting TRBD1. J was trimmed by 2 bases and V by 6 bases; bases with no gene match: 9. CDR3 length: 16 amino acids. Germline-derived CDR1 and CDR2 are LNHDA and SQIVND (reference sequence). In nucleotides, the CDR3 is TGTGCCAGTAGCGGAATCTGGGACAGGGGAAACTATGGCTACACCTTC. Translation gives CASSGIWDRGNYGYTF.

The V gene is TRBV1, the J gene TRBJ2-2; the table names TRBD2, a call not compared with the DNA. TRBV1 is assigned pseudogene status. This CDR3 contains 16 residues. The CDR3, as DNA: TGCACCAGCAGCGAAAGGCAGCGGGGGACCACCGGGGAGCTGTTTTTT. It translates to CTSSERQRGTTGELFF.

This chain uses TRBV5-4 with TRBJ1-1, with TRBD1 identical over 7 bases. The CDR3 contains 13 residues. The V gene end was trimmed by 2 bases and the J gene end by 5 bases; junction bases not matched to a gene: 3. Germline assignment: CDR1 SGHNT and CDR2 YYREEE (reference sequence). The CDR3 here is CASSFQQGTEAFF. In DNA, the CDR3 is TGTGCCAGCAGCTTCCAACAGGGGACTGAAGCTTTCTTT.

The chain links TRBV7-3 to TRBJ2-4; D is ambiguous. The length of the CDR3 is 13 residues. The V and J ends lost 3 bases and 2 bases respectively, with 5 bases between them. CDR1 is SGHTA, CDR2 FQGTGA, per germline. DNA of the CDR3: TGTGCCAGCAGCTTGGAGCCCAAAAACATTCAGTACTTC. This gives the protein CASSLEPKNIQYF.

This chain uses TRBV28 with TRBJ2-1; tentatively, D is TRBD1 (5 bases). V shed 7 bases and J shed 7 bases, with 14 bases lying between them. The CDR3 is 13 residues long. CDR1 is MDHEN and CDR2 is SYDVKM in the germline V gene. CDR3 residues: CASTLPPGNEQFF. DNA for the CDR3: TGTGCCAGCACCTTACCACCAGGGAATGAGCAGTTCTTC.

This chain connects TRBV11-2 to TRBJ2-1; 9 bases line up with TRBD2. The CDR3 has 16 residues. Germline V gene lookup returns CDR1 SGHAT and CDR2 FQNNGV. V shed 6 bases, J shed 4 bases, and the junction held 10 bases outside the gene matches. The CDR3 loop is CASRPVAGVQYNEQFF. The CDR3 DNA sequence: TGTGCCAGCAGGCCTGTAGCGGGAGTTCAGTACAATGAGCAGTTCTTC.

The chain links TRBV9 to TRBJ2-1; TRBD2 matches at 15 bases. CDR1 is SGDLS and CDR2 is YYNGEE in the germline V gene. This CDR3 region has 16 residues. The V and J ends lost 3 bases and 4 bases, in that order; junction bases with no gene match: 2. CDR3: CASSAGTSGGYNEQFF. CDR3 bases: TGTGCCAGCAGCGCCGGGACTAGCGGGGGGTACAATGAGCAGTTCTTC.

The J gene is TRBJ2-1, the V gene TRBV11-2; D remains ambiguous. CDR1 is SGHAT and CDR2 is FQNNGV in the germline V gene. This CDR3 comprises 16 residues. Trimming cost V 2 bases and J 5 bases, with 16 bases left between them. CDR3 nucleotide sequence: TGTGCCAGCAGCTTATTCGAGCACCTTAACCACAATGAGCAGTTCTTC. Its protein product is CASSLFEHLNHNEQFF. Full variable domain (outside the CDR3, taken from reference TRBV11-2 and TRBJ2-1): EAGVAQSPRYKIIEKRQSVAFWCNPISGHATLYWYQQILGQGPKLLIQFQNNGVVDDSQLPKDRFSAERLKGVDSTLKIQPAKLEDSAVYLCASSLFEHLNHNEQFFGPGTRLTVL.

This chain links TRBV11-2 with TRBJ2-7; D perhaps matches TRBD2 (5 bases). V lost 1 base, J lost 7 bases, and 20 bases lay in between. The CDR3 has 16 amino acids. CDR1 and CDR2 (germline): SGHAT, FQNNGV. The CDR3 coding sequence is TGTGCCAGCAGCTTAGCCTCGCGCGGTAGAGGGCTTGAGCAGTACTTC. Residues: CASSLASRGRGLEQYF.

This clone has only a few counts. The chain uses TRBV27 and TRBJ1-5; possible D gene TRBD1, 6 bases. CDR3 length: 15 residues. Looked up from germline, CDR1 is MNHEY and CDR2 is SMNVEV (reference sequence). V dropped 1 base and J dropped 7 bases, with 14 bases sitting between them. CDR3 sequence: CASSLFSGANQPQHF. The CDR3 nucleotides read TGTGCCAGCAGTTTATTTTCAGGGGCAAACCAGCCCCAGCATTTT.

This clone was counted a few times. The genes are TRBV7-6 and TRBJ2-5; 7 bases line up with TRBD2. Germline V CDR1 and CDR2: SGHVS, FNYEAQ. The CDR3 has 16 amino acids. The ends lost 5 bases at V and 4 bases at J; junction bases unmatched: 13. The CDR3 coding sequence is TGTGCCAGCAGCCGATTTAGGAGCGGGGAGTCAGAGACCCAGTACTTC. Residues: CASSRFRSGESETQYF.

This clone was seen just once. CDR3 bases: TGTGCCAGCAGTATACCAGGGTATCAGCCCCAGCATTTT. Its translation: CASSIPGYQPQHF. The chain has TRBV28 and TRBJ1-5; weak D call: TRBD1 (5 bases). This CDR3 region has 13 residues. Trimming took off 5 bases at V and 5 bases at J, with 10 bases between the two ends. The V gene's germline CDR1 is MDHEN and CDR2 SYDVKM.

The chain uses TRBV2 and TRBJ2-5; possible D gene TRBD1, 5 bases. Matching the DNA end better, TRBJ2-7 makes the J call doubtful. This CDR3 is built from 14 residues. Per the germline V gene, CDR1 is SNHLY and CDR2 is FYNNEI. The CDR3 DNA is TGTGCCAGCAGTCCCCCGACAGTAACCTACGAGCAGTACTTC. The encoded protein is CASSPPTVTYEQYF.

The V gene is TRBV27, the J gene TRBJ2-3; D may be TRBD2 (6 bases). Deletions cut 6 bases from V and 6 bases from J, with 16 bases between. Looked up from germline, CDR1 is MNHEY and CDR2 is SMNVEV (reference sequence). The CDR3 spans 14 residues. In nucleotides, the CDR3 is TGTGCCAGCAGCTGGGGGACTGTGACGGATACGCAGTATTTT. It codes for CASSWGTVTDTQYF.

The genes are TRBV7-2 and TRBJ1-1; the D is unclear. The CDR3 has 12 amino acids. Trimming took 5 bases from V and 1 from J, leaving 5 bases between them. CDR1 SGHTA and CDR2 FQGNSA come from the germline V gene. The DNA for the CDR3 is TGTGCCAGCAGCCCCCGGAACACTGAAGCTTTCTTT. This translates into CASSPRNTEAFF.

This chain links TRBV4-3 with TRBJ2-3, with a possible D match to TRBD2 (6 bases). V was cut by 0 bases and J by 3 bases, with 16 bases left in between. The CDR3 is made up of 17 amino acids. Germline CDR1 and CDR2: LGHNA and YSLEER. CDR3 in DNA: TGCGCCAGCAGCCAAGATAATGTGGGGGGAGAGACAGATACGCAGTATTTT. Amino acids: CASSQDNVGGETDTQYF.